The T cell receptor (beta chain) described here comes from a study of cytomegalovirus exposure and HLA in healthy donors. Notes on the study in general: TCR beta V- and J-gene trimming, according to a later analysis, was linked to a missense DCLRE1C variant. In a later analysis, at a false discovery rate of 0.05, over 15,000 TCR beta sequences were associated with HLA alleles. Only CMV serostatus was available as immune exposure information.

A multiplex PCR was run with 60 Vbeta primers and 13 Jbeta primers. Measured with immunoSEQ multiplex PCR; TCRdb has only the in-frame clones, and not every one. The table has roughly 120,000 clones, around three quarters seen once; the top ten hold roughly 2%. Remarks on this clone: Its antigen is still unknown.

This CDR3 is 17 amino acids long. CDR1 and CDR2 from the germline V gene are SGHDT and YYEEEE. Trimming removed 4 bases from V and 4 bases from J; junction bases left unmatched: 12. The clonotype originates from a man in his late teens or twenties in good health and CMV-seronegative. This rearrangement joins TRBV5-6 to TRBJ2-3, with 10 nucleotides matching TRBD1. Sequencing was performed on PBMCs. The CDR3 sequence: CASSLALTGGAADTQYF. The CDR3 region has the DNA TGTGCCAGCAGCCTAGCCTTGACAGGGGGCGCGGCAGATACGCAGTATTTT.